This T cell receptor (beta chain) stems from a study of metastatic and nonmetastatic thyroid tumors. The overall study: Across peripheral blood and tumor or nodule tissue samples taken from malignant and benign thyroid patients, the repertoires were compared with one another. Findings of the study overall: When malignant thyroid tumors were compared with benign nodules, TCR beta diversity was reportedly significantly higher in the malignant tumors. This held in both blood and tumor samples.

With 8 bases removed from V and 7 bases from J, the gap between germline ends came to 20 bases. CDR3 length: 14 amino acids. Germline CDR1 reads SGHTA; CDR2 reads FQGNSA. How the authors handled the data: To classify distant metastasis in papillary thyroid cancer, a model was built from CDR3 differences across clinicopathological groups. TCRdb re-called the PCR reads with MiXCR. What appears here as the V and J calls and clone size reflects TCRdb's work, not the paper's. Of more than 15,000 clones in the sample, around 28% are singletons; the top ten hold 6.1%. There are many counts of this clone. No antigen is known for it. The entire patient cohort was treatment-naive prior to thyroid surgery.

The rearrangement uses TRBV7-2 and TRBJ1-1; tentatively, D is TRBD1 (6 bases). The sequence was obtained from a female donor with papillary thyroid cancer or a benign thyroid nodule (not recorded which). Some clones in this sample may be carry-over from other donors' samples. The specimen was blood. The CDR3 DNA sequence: TGTGCCAGCGTCACTCGGGGGGGGCGAGGTGAAGCTTTCTTT. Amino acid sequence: CASVTRGGRGEAFF.